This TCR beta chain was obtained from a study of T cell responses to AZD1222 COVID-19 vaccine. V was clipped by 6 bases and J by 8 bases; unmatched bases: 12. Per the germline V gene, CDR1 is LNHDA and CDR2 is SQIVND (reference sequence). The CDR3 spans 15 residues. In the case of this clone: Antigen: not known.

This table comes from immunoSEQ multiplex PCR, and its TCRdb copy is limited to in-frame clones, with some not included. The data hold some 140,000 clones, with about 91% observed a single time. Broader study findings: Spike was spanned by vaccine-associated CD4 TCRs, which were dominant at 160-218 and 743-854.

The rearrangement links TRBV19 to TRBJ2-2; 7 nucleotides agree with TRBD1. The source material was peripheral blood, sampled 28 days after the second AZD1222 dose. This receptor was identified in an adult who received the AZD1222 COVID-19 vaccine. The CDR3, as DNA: TGTGCCAGTAGCCAGGAAGGGGGCTACCTGGGGGAGCTGTTTTTT. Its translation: CASSQEGGYLGELFF. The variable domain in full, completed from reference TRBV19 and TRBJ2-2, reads DGGITQSPKYLFRKEGQNVTLSCEQNLNHDAMYWYRQDPGQGLRLIYYSQIVNDFQKGDIAEGYSVSREKKESFPLTVTSAQKNPTAFYLCASSQEGGYLGELFFGEGSRLTVL.